The rows below give T cell receptor beta chains drawn from one sample of a study of shared clonotypes between healthy human individuals. The protocol was immunoSEQ multiplex PCR, while the TCRdb copy is restricted to in-frame clones and leaves out a portion. Of about 1 million clones listed, around 76% were seen once; the top ten hold 1.4% to 1.5%. Sequenced input: memory CD4+ T cells sorted from blood. All receptors derive from a man between 18 and 29 years old in good health. CDR3s include the opening cysteine and the closing phenylalanine or tryptophan. The D gene is left open where the match is weak. Size tells how often a clone was seen (once, few, many) or the class of an expanded clone, and some rows leave it out.

V gene	D gene	J gene	clone size	CDR3 protein	CDR3 DNA
TRBV4-1	TRBD1	TRBJ1-2	.	CASREQGARGYTF	TGCGCCAGCAGGGAACAGGGGGCAAGAGGCTACACCTTC
TRBV5-4	.	TRBJ2-3	.	CASSNSRGSTDTQYF	TGTGCCAGCAGCAACTCGAGGGGATCGACAGATACGCAGTATTTT
TRBV7-2	.	TRBJ1-3	.	CASSLAGFGNTIYF	TGTGCCAGCAGCTTAGCAGGGTTTGGAAACACCATATATTTT
TRBV5-1	TRBD1	TRBJ2-2	.	CASSLEGAGSGELFF	TGCGCCAGCAGCTTGGAGGGGGCGGGCTCCGGGGAGCTGTTTTTT
TRBV29-1	.	TRBJ2-7	.	CSVGPGHATEQYF	TGCAGCGTTGGACCGGGACACGCCACCGAGCAGTACTTC
TRBV25-1	.	TRBJ2-1	.	CASRREKGPPSYNEQFF	TGTGCCAGCAGGAGAGAAAAAGGACCCCCATCCTACAATGAGCAGTTCTTC
TRBV5-1	TRBD2	TRBJ2-5	.	CASSPGGSQETQYF	TGCGCCAGCAGCCCGGGGGGGAGTCAAGAGACCCAGTACTTC
TRBV7-9	TRBD1	TRBJ1-1	.	CAREGDRVNTEAFF	TGTGCCAGAGAGGGGGACAGGGTGAACACTGAAGCTTTCTTT
TRBV21-1	.	TRBJ2-7	.	CASSPSTSGILPYEQYF	TGTGCCAGCAGCCCCTCGACTAGCGGGATACTCCCATACGAGCAGTACTTC
TRBV5-5	.	TRBJ1-2	.	CASSLNRDNGYTF	TGTGCCAGCAGCTTGAACAGGGACAATGGCTACACCTTC
TRBV7-2	.	TRBJ2-7	.	CASSLEKGSNEQYF	TGTGCCAGCAGCCTGGAAAAGGGGTCAAACGAGCAGTACTTC
TRBV7-4	.	TRBJ1-5	.	CASSPNHKGHSNQPQHF	TGTGCCAGCAGCCCGAACCACAAGGGCCATAGCAATCAGCCCCAGCATTTT
TRBV30	.	TRBJ1-1	.	CAWTYRKEAFF	TGTGCCTGGACCTACCGAAAAGAAGCTTTCTTT
TRBV25-1	TRBD1	TRBJ2-1	.	CASFGQGAYNEQFF	TGTGCCAGCTTCGGACAGGGGGCCTACAATGAGCAGTTCTTC
TRBV25-1	.	TRBJ1-3	.	CASNYGQGNTIYF	TGTGCCAGCAATTACGGACAGGGAAACACCATATATTTT
TRBV7-3	.	TRBJ2-1	.	CASSGRLVVNEQFF	TGTGCCAGCAGCGGGCGACTAGTGGTCAATGAGCAGTTCTTC
TRBV4-1	TRBD1	TRBJ1-6	.	CASSLSRHRDSNNSPLHF	TGCGCCAGCAGCCTATCCCGGCACCGGGACAGCAATAATTCACCCCTCCACTTT
TRBV30	TRBD1	TRBJ1-2	.	CAWSPRTGPVGYTF	TGTGCCTGGAGTCCAAGGACAGGGCCGGTCGGCTACACCTTC
TRBV9	TRBD1	TRBJ2-1	once	CASSPTGTGRNEQFF	TGTGCCAGCAGCCCGACCGGGACAGGGAGGAATGAGCAGTTCTTC
TRBV4-1	TRBD2	TRBJ2-3	.	CASSLSGSTDTQYF	TGCGCCAGCAGCCTTAGCGGGAGCACAGATACGCAGTATTTT
TRBV11-2	.	TRBJ2-3	few	CASSPQRMLRTDTQYF	TGTGCCAGCAGCCCGCAGAGGATGTTACGCACAGATACGCAGTATTTT
TRBV18	.	TRBJ1-5	.	CASSPDKEPQHF	TGTGCCAGCTCACCTGATAAGGAACCCCAGCATTTT
TRBV6-7	.	TRBJ2-7	once	CASSFQQTYEQYF	TGTGCCAGCAGTTTCCAACAAACCTACGAGCAGTACTTC
TRBV6-6	.	TRBJ2-1	.	CASSYGPANEQFF	TGTGCCAGCAGTTACGGACCTGCAAATGAGCAGTTCTTC
TRBV5-1	.	TRBJ1-2	.	CASRPGTDNYGYTF	TGCGCCAGCAGGCCCGGGACGGATAACTATGGCTACACCTTC
TRBV5-6	.	TRBJ2-5	.	CASSLISQNQETQYF	TGTGCCAGCAGCTTGATATCCCAGAACCAAGAGACCCAGTACTTC
TRBV19	.	TRBJ2-3	.	CASSIADTQYF	TGTGCCAGTAGCATTGCAGATACGCAGTATTTT
TRBV6-1	.	TRBJ2-7	many	CASRPTGYEQYF	TGTGCCAGCAGGCCGACAGGCTACGAGCAGTACTTC
TRBV4-3	.	TRBJ2-2	.	CASSQESGYTGELFF	TGCGCCAGCAGCCAGGAGAGCGGATACACCGGGGAGCTGTTTTTT
TRBV7-9	.	TRBJ1-1	.	CASSLRDTEAFF	TGTGCCAGCAGCTTACGGGACACTGAAGCTTTCTTT
TRBV28	TRBD1	TRBJ1-3	.	CASRLQGTSPGNTIYF	TGTGCCAGCAGACTACAGGGGACTTCCCCTGGAAACACCATATATTTT
TRBV7-2	TRBD2	TRBJ2-7	.	CASATKGGGSYEQYF	TGTGCCAGCGCCACGAAGGGCGGGGGCTCCTACGAGCAGTACTTC
TRBV11-2	TRBD2	TRBJ2-3	.	CASGLLAASTDTQYF	TGTGCCAGCGGTCTACTAGCGGCTAGCACAGATACGCAGTATTTT
TRBV30	.	TRBJ2-5	few	CAWSVSGSKETQYF	TGTGCCTGGAGTGTCTCAGGGTCTAAAGAGACCCAGTACTTC
TRBV4-1	.	TRBJ1-3	few	CASSLRQEGNTIYF	TGCGCCAGCAGCCTTCGACAGGAGGGAAACACCATATATTTT
TRBV5-6	.	TRBJ1-1	.	CASSFSYREPRNTEAFF	TGTGCCAGCAGCTTTTCTTACAGGGAACCGAGGAACACTGAAGCTTTCTTT
TRBV4-1	.	TRBJ1-6	.	CASSIPWGAVDSPLHF	TGCGCCAGCAGCATCCCATGGGGGGCAGTGGATTCACCCCTCCACTTT
TRBV6-6	.	TRBJ2-5	.	CASRYYGLAGGETQYF	TGTGCCAGCAGATACTATGGACTAGCAGGGGGAGAGACCCAGTACTTC
TRBV5-1	.	TRBJ2-2	.	CASSLGLVPGELFF	TGCGCCAGCAGCTTGGGACTAGTTCCCGGGGAGCTGTTTTTT
TRBV7-2	.	TRBJ1-1	.	CASSLLQGATEAFF	TGTGCCAGCAGCTTACTTCAGGGAGCCACTGAAGCTTTCTTT
TRBV5-5	TRBD1	TRBJ2-7	many	CASSLAPGQGAYEQYF	TGTGCCAGCAGCTTGGCCCCTGGACAGGGGGCCTACGAGCAGTACTTC
TRBV9	.	TRBJ2-3	.	CASSPTGDTQYF	TGTGCCAGCAGCCCTACCGGAGATACGCAGTATTTT
TRBV9	.	TRBJ2-5	.	CASSRGAQETQYF	TGTGCCAGCAGCAGGGGGGCCCAAGAGACCCAGTACTTC
TRBV5-6	.	TRBJ2-3	.	CASSLVGSVTRADTQYF	TGTGCCAGCAGCTTGGTAGGTAGCGTCACCAGAGCAGATACGCAGTATTTT
TRBV19	TRBD1	TRBJ1-1	.	CASSTWTGANTEAFF	TGTGCCAGTAGTACTTGGACAGGGGCTAACACTGAAGCTTTCTTT
TRBV19	.	TRBJ1-3	.	CASSMAASSGNTIYF	TGTGCCAGTAGTATGGCGGCCAGCTCTGGAAACACCATATATTTT
TRBV4-3	TRBD1	TRBJ1-4	.	CASSQGQGKRGGEKLFF	TGCGCCAGCAGCCAGGGACAGGGGAAGAGGGGTGGTGAAAAACTGTTTTTT
TRBV6-1	.	TRBJ1-2	.	CASRQEINYGYTF	TGTGCCAGCAGACAGGAAATCAACTATGGCTACACCTTC
TRBV30	.	TRBJ2-7	.	CAWSRQGSDEQYF	TGTGCCTGGAGTCGGCAGGGGTCCGACGAGCAGTACTTC
TRBV5-4	TRBD2	TRBJ2-3	.	CASSQTGTSMYTQYF	TGTGCCAGCAGCCAAACCGGGACTAGCATGTATACGCAGTATTTT
TRBV27	.	TRBJ2-2	.	CASSRQVTGELFF	TGTGCCAGCAGTCGACAGGTCACCGGGGAGCTGTTTTTT
TRBV12-5	.	TRBJ1-5	.	CASGLVLLGGNQPQHF	TGTGCTAGTGGTTTGGTACTCCTCGGGGGCAATCAGCCCCAGCATTTT
TRBV21-1	.	TRBJ2-5	.	CASSRDRGLETQYF	TGTGCCAGCAGCCGGGACAGGGGATTGGAGACCCAGTACTTC
TRBV5-4	TRBD1	TRBJ1-4	.	CASSSGQGAGNEKLFF	TGTGCCAGCAGCTCCGGACAGGGGGCGGGTAATGAAAAACTGTTTTTT
TRBV28	TRBD2	TRBJ2-7	.	CASSSTGGLAGVKEQYF	TGTGCCAGCAGTTCAACCGGCGGACTAGCGGGGGTGAAAGAGCAGTACTTC
TRBV4-3	.	TRBJ2-1	.	CASSQGVLNEQFF	TGCGCCAGCAGTCAGGGAGTGCTCAATGAGCAGTTCTTC
TRBV25-1	.	TRBJ2-7	few	CASSEAGAGRVQQYF	TGTGCCAGCAGTGAAGCGGGGGCGGGTCGGGTCCAGCAGTACTTC